Each of the 29 T cell receptor beta chains below was sequenced from the same sample in a study of T cell clonotyping in hematopoietic cell transplantation. The protocol was immunoSEQ multiplex PCR, while the TCRdb copy is restricted to in-frame clones and leaves out a portion. Of about 14,000 clones listed, 80% to 90% were seen once; the top ten hold roughly 13%. The sample consisted of PBMCs, taken 100 days after allogeneic stem cell transplant. The receptors stem from a male patient aged 45-60 years who had an allogeneic stem cell transplant from an unrelated donor, so T cells may come from the graft donor. Some clones in this sample may be carry-over from other donors' samples.

V usage is TRBV6-5 and J usage is TRBJ2-2; D might be TRBD2 (6 bases). The V gene lost 7 bases and the J gene lost 3 bases, with 12 bases spanning the gap. CDR3 length equals 14 residues. CDR1 and CDR2 (germline): MNHEY, SVGAGI. The CDR3 region is CASTDGSYTGELFF. The DNA of the CDR3 is TGTGCCAGCACCGACGGGAGTTACACCGGGGAGCTGTTTTTT.

The chain has TRBV10-1 and TRBJ1-2; D perhaps matches TRBD1 (6 bases). The CDR3 has 17 residues. CDR1 is WNHNN, CDR2 SYGVQD, per germline (reference sequence). The V end was cut by 5 bases, the J end by 3 bases, with 22 bases between. CDR3 DNA: TGCGCCAGCAGTCCCGACCTACCCGGGGGCAGGGACTATGGCTACACCTTC. This encodes CASSPDLPGGRDYGYTF.

V usage is TRBV4-1 and J usage is TRBJ2-1; TRBD2 agrees at 7 bases. CDR1 and CDR2 (germline): MGHRA, YSYEKL. The V and J ends lost 1 base and 9 bases, in that order; junction bases with no gene match: 6. The CDR3 totals 14 residues. The CDR3 loop reads CASSQGTSEGEQFF. The CDR3 DNA reads as TGCGCCAGCAGCCAAGGTACTAGCGAGGGTGAGCAGTTCTTC.

The rearrangement uses TRBV5-1 and TRBJ1-2; 7 bases line up with TRBD1. The CDR3 loop spans 16 amino acids. Germline CDR1 reads SGHRS; CDR2 reads YFSETQ. V gave up 7 bases and J gave up 4 bases; unmatched junction bases: 16. The CDR3 nucleotides read TGCGCCAGCTCTCGAAAAGACAGGGATACCTCCTATGGCTACACCTTC. Amino acid sequence: CASSRKDRDTSYGYTF.

This CDR3 is CASSEARGAGQPQHF. The CDR3 DNA sequence: TGTGCCAGCAGTGAAGCGCGGGGGGCGGGTCAGCCCCAGCATTTT. The chain carries TRBV2 and TRBJ1-5; weak D call: TRBD1 (6 bases). V was clipped by 0 bases and J by 6 bases, with 12 bases between them. Germline assignment: CDR1 SNHLY and CDR2 FYNNEI. This CDR3 has 15 residues. The variable domain in full, with the rest retrieved from reference TRBV2 and TRBJ1-5, is EPEVTQTPSHQVTQMGQEVILRCVPISNHLYFYWYRQILGQKVEFLVSFYNNEISEKSEIFDDQFSVERPDGSNFTLKIRSTKLEDSAMYFCASSEARGAGQPQHFGDGTRLSIL.

The chain employs TRBV5-1 and TRBJ2-7; maybe TRBD1 (6 bases). Trimming took 4 bases from V and 3 from J, leaving 11 bases between them. This CDR3 comprises 13 residues. Germline V CDR1 and CDR2: SGHRS, YFSETQ. This CDR3 is CASSPEQGYEQYF. The CDR3 DNA reads as TGCGCCAGCAGCCCCGAACAGGGCTACGAGCAGTACTTC.

This chain links TRBV4-2 with TRBJ2-7; TRBD2 matches 7 bases. Per germline, CDR1 LGHNA and CDR2 YNFKEQ. The CDR3 has 16 residues. V dropped 4 bases and J dropped 1; count of bases not matched to a gene: 10. CDR3 nucleotides: TGTGCCAGCAGCCCCTTGACTAGCTCGGTTTCCTACGAGCAGTACTTC. Residues: CASSPLTSSVSYEQYF.

This chain links TRBV6-1 with TRBJ1-4; TRBD1 aligns across 10 bases. The ends lost 6 bases at V and 5 bases at J; junction bases unmatched: 3. Germline V gene lookup returns CDR1 MNHNS and CDR2 SASEGT. There are 14 residues in the CDR3. CDR3 nucleotide sequence: TGTGCCAGCAGGGGACAGGGGAAGAATGAAAAACTGTTTTTT. This translates into CASRGQGKNEKLFF.

The chain uses TRBV19 and TRBJ1-1, with unresolved D. This CDR3 has 16 residues. Trimming shortened V by 2 bases and J by 0 bases, and 13 bases separated the two germline ends. Germline CDR1 and CDR2: LNHDA and SQIVND (reference sequence). The CDR3 DNA follows: TGTGCCAGTAGTATAACGCGGGATCTTATGAACACTGAAGCTTTCTTT. It specifies CASSITRDLMNTEAFF.

This clone rates as medium-sized. Within the sample, other DNA sequences also encode this same CDR3. The chain joins TRBV5-4 to TRBJ1-3; maybe TRBD1 (5 bases). V gave up 0 bases and J gave up 2 bases, with 9 bases separating them. This CDR3 is built from 15 residues. Germline CDR1 and CDR2: SGHNT and YYREEE (reference sequence). The CDR3 nucleotides are TGTGCCAGCAGCTTGGGGGGGACGGCTGGAAACACCATATATTTT. This translates into CASSLGGTAGNTIYF.

The J gene is TRBJ1-1, the V gene TRBV29-1; unclear D gene. Germline V lookup: CDR1 SQVTM, CDR2 ANQGSEA. CDR3 length equals 11 residues. The V end was cut by 6 bases, the J end by 0 bases, with 5 bases between. CDR3 sequence (DNA): TGCAGCGTAACAGTGAACACTGAAGCTTTCTTT. Translating gives CSVTVNTEAFF.

This chain uses TRBV27 with TRBJ2-5, with D perhaps matching TRBD2 (6 bases). V was cut by 4 bases and J by 2 bases, with 11 bases left in between. From germline, CDR1 is MNHEY and CDR2 SMNVEV (reference sequence). CDR3 size: 14 residues. The chain's CDR3 is CASSWTGDQETQYF. The CDR3, as DNA: TGTGCCAGCAGTTGGACGGGGGATCAAGAGACCCAGTACTTC.

In its sample, this clone was seen once. This sample also contains other DNA sequences that code for the same CDR3. The chain carries TRBV19 and TRBJ2-7; possibly TRBD1 for D (7 bases). Germline-derived CDR1 and CDR2 are LNHDA and SQIVND (reference sequence). The CDR3 is made up of 15 amino acids. V gave up 4 bases and J gave up 4 bases, with 17 bases separating them. This chain's CDR3 is CASSTSWRGRYEQYF. The CDR3 nucleotides are TGTGCCAGTAGTACCTCTTGGAGGGGGCGGTACGAGCAGTACTTC.

This sequence joins TRBV7-2 and TRBJ2-5; 10 nucleotides agree with TRBD1. The V gene's germline CDR1 is SGHTA and CDR2 FQGNSA. The CDR3 consists of 14 residues. V lost 2 bases to trimming and J lost 5 bases; unmatched junction nucleotides: 2. CDR3 amino acids: CASSLRQGAETQYF. CDR3 nucleotides: TGTGCCAGCAGCTTAAGACAGGGGGCGGAGACCCAGTACTTC.

The chain uses TRBV5-1 and TRBJ1-5; D possibly corresponds to TRBD1 (5 bases). From germline, CDR1 is SGHRS and CDR2 YFSETQ. CDR3 size: 14 residues. V lost 5 bases and J 4 bases, leaving 13 bases between the germline ends. CDR3 coding DNA: TGCGCCAGCAGTCCCGGGACGGGGAATCAGCCCCAGCATTTT. Its protein is CASSPGTGNQPQHF.

The chain uses TRBV12-5 and TRBJ2-7, with a weak D call TRBD1 (5 bases). Trimming removed 6 bases from V and 6 bases from J, with 12 bases in between. The V gene's germline CDR1 is LGHNT and CDR2 FRNRAP. The CDR3 covers 12 residues. DNA of the CDR3: TGTGCTAGTGGAGACAGACAGACCGAGCAGTACTTC. Translated, it gives CASGDRQTEQYF. The whole variable domain, filled in from reference TRBV12-5 and TRBJ2-7, reads DARVTQTPRHKVTEMGQEVTMRCQPILGHNTVFWYRQTMMQGLELLAYFRNRAPLDDSGMPKDRFSAEMPDATLATLKIQPSEPRDSAVYFCASGDRQTEQYFGPGTRLTVT.

V is TRBV6-6 and J is TRBJ2-3, with D uncertain. This CDR3 region has 15 residues. The V and J ends lost 4 bases and 2 bases respectively, with 13 bases between them. The V gene's germline CDR1 is MNHNY and CDR2 SVGAGI (reference sequence). For the CDR3, the DNA is TGTGCCAGCAGTTTCCTACCTTCCTCCACAGATACGCAGTATTTT. Encoded protein: CASSFLPSSTDTQYF.

CDR3 in amino acids: CASSIGLALSEQFF. The CDR3 nucleotides read TGTGCCAGTAGTATTGGCCTAGCGTTATCCGAGCAGTTCTTC. The rearrangement links TRBV19 to TRBJ2-1, with D possibly TRBD2 on 6 matching bases. CDR1 LNHDA and CDR2 SQIVND come from the germline V gene (reference sequence). The CDR3 is made up of 14 amino acids. V lost 3 bases and J 10 bases, leaving 16 bases between the germline ends. Based on the CDR3 plus reference TRBV19 and TRBJ2-1, the full variable domain is DGGITQSPKYLFRKEGQNVTLSCEQNLNHDAMYWYRQDPGQGLRLIYYSQIVNDFQKGDIAEGYSVSREKKESFPLTVTSAQKNPTAFYLCASSIGLALSEQFFGPGTRLTVL.

The chain carries TRBV7-2 and TRBJ2-5, with 12 bases lining up with TRBD2. TRBJ2-7 matches the DNA end more closely, so the J call is doubtful. This CDR3 is 17 amino acids long. Germline V gene data show CDR1 as SGHTA and CDR2 as FQGNSA. The CDR3 sequence: CASSLPGTSGYSYEQYF. The CDR3 DNA sequence: TGTGCCAGCAGCTTACCCGGGACTAGCGGGTACTCCTACGAGCAGTACTTC.

The genes are TRBV10-1 and TRBJ2-7; TRBD2 is a possible D gene (5 bases). With 7 bases removed from V and 3 bases from J, the gap between germline ends came to 19 bases. The CDR3 has 15 amino acids. The germline CDR1 and CDR2 sequences are WNHNN and SYGVQD (reference sequence). The CDR3 is CASNLLDRAHYEQYF. DNA for the CDR3: TGCGCCAGCAACCTACTAGACCGGGCCCACTACGAGCAGTACTTC.

The gene calls are TRBV9 and TRBJ1-2; 7 nucleotides match TRBD1. V gave up 3 bases and J gave up 4 bases; unmatched junction bases: 3. CDR3 length: 13 residues. The V gene's germline CDR1 is SGDLS and CDR2 YYNGEE. CDR3 protein: CASSGDSPYGYTF. The DNA of the CDR3 is TGTGCCAGCAGCGGGGACAGTCCCTATGGCTACACCTTC.

The V call is TRBV5-1, the J call TRBJ2-5; 8 bases are a match to TRBD1. V gave up 7 bases and J gave up 1 base; unmatched junction bases: 6. The CDR3 consists of 14 residues. Germline V CDR1 and CDR2: SGHRS, YFSETQ. CDR3 loop: CASSWDRPQETQYF. In DNA, the CDR3 is TGCGCCAGCTCTTGGGACAGGCCCCAAGAGACCCAGTACTTC. Using reference TRBV5-1 and TRBJ2-5 for the parts outside the CDR3, the full variable domain is KAGVTQTPRYLIKTRGQQVTLSCSPISGHRSVSWYQQTPGQGLQFLFEYFSETQRNKGNFPGRFSGRQFSNSRSEMNVSTLELGDSALYLCASSWDRPQETQYFGPGTRLLVL.

This clone was seen a few times. In nucleotides, the CDR3 is TGTGCCTGGAGATCTCACTCCTACGAGCAGTACTTC. Translation: CAWRSHSYEQYF. The chain combines TRBV30 with TRBJ2-7; no reliable D call. The CDR3 totals 12 residues. The V gene's germline CDR1 is GTSNPN and CDR2 SVGIG (reference sequence). V was clipped by 3 bases and J by 0 bases, with 6 bases between them.

The rearrangement links TRBV2 to TRBJ2-3; D not resolved. This CDR3 is 13 amino acids long. The germline V gene has CDR1 SNHLY and CDR2 FYNNEI. Trimming took 3 bases from V and 2 from J, leaving 6 bases between them. CDR3 coding DNA: TGTGCCAGCAGTGAGCCTTTCACAGATACGCAGTATTTT. It is translated as CASSEPFTDTQYF.

The CDR3 is CASSPLWDRENEQYF. The CDR3 DNA sequence: TGTGCCAGCAGCCCACTATGGGACAGGGAAAACGAGCAGTACTTC. V usage is TRBV7-2 and J usage is TRBJ2-7; 9 nucleotides align to TRBD1. This CDR3 has 15 residues. Trimming took 5 bases from V and 5 from J; bases not matched to a gene: 10. Germline V lookup: CDR1 SGHTA, CDR2 FQGNSA.

This clone was detected only a few times. The chain recombines TRBV30 with TRBJ1-5; no clear D. Trimming stripped 0 bases from V and 2 bases from J, with 11 bases between. Germline-derived CDR1 and CDR2 are GTSNPN and SVGIG (reference sequence). This CDR3 spans 15 amino acids. CDR3 sequence (DNA): TGTGCCTGGAGTGTATTCGGAGAGGGCAATCAGCCCCAGCATTTT. This translates into CAWSVFGEGNQPQHF.

CDR3 in amino acids: CASSYSGRGGETQYF. The CDR3 region has the DNA TGTGCCAGCAGTTACTCGGGGCGGGGCGGAGAGACCCAGTACTTC. The chain uses TRBV6-5 and TRBJ2-5; a weak D match, TRBD2 (6 bases). V was shortened by 0 bases and J by 4 bases, with 12 bases between the two germline ends. In germline, CDR1 is MNHEY, CDR2 SVGAGI. The length of the CDR3 is 15 residues.

The chain recombines TRBV7-9 with TRBJ2-1; a possible D gene is TRBD1 (7 bases). The CDR3 contains 17 residues. Trimming took 2 bases from V and 10 from J, leaving 24 bases between them. Germline V CDR1 and CDR2: SEHNR, FQNEAQ (reference sequence). CDR3 coding DNA: TGTGCCAGCAGCTTACAGGGGGGCCCTGGCCTATTAGGGGAGCAGTTCTTC. Encoded protein: CASSLQGGPGLLGEQFF.

This chain links TRBV30 with TRBJ1-4; TRBD1 might be the D (5 bases). Trimming removed 3 bases from V and 5 bases from J, with 13 bases in between. The CDR3 sequence is 14 residues long. Looked up from germline, CDR1 is GTSNPN and CDR2 is SVGIG (reference sequence). CDR3 sequence: CAWRDSGRNEKLFF. The CDR3 DNA reads as TGTGCCTGGAGGGATTCAGGGAGAAATGAAAAACTGTTTTTT.